Listed here is a single T cell receptor beta chain. This clonotype was detected ten times or more. Which antigen it targets is not known. A read error may account for a junction end that differs from germline. Full-length TCR variable regions were amplified by 5' RACE PCR with constant-region reverse primers, followed by semi-nested PCR with Nested Universal Primer A. The ReliaPrep RNA Cell Miniprep System was used to extract total RNA, which was then reverse transcribed into 5'RACE-ready cDNA with the SMARTer RACE 5'/3' Kit. Multiplex adaptors were used to barcode the full-length TCR alpha and beta libraries, which were then sequenced on an Illumina MiSeq. From the authors' description of their analysis: For each of nine subset-tissue groups, sequencing data from the five patients were pooled, and the groups were compared by unsupervised clustering of TCR gene usage. The Morisita-Horn index was used to calculate repertoire similarity, with shared sequences weighted according to their contribution to each repertoire. Clones were called with MiXCR by TCRdb after fastp trimmed the public reads at Q25, and only in-frame beta chains were retained. Rows merge per CDR3 protein into single entries with the most common DNA and genes. These V and J calls rely on TCRdb rather than the paper's analysis. The sample data list 50,000 to 60,000 distinct CDR3 sequences, and less than 25% of these were observed just once. The biggest ten clones account for about 2.9% of the sample.

The CDR3 runs 16 residues from the cysteine to the phenylalanine. Only the CDR3 DNA is retained, 48 bases long and in frame from the first base. CDR1 SGHRS and CDR2 YFSETQ were looked up in the germline V gene. The data originate from a study (dated by TCRdb to about 2015). Notes on the research overall: Whether tumor-infiltrating Tregs in breast cancer are recruited from blood Tregs or converted in situ from other CD4+ T cell subsets was tested. Summary of the overall study and its limitations: The greatest overlap of tumor-infiltrating Treg TCR alpha and beta sequences was observed with tumor naive CD4+ T cells, followed by blood naive CD4+ T cells. Tumor memory CD4+ T cell TCR gene usage clustered with blood and lymph node memory CD4+ cells and lymph node naive CD4+ cells. Rather than covering whole repertoires, validation in the larger cohort was restricted to a single TCR beta V-J rearrangement.

CD4+CD25+CD127-/low cells were isolated as Tregs. Tregs, naive and memory CD4+ T cells from tumor, blood and ipsilateral draining lymph nodes of roughly 5 breast cancer patients underwent full-length TCR alpha and beta sequencing. Tumor tissue and lymph nodes obtained from ipsilateral axillary dissection were perfused with PBS, minced and then digested with collagenase I and hyaluronidase. FACS confirmed that the sorted cell populations were more than 90% pure. This receptor was obtained from a female donor with breast cancer. Material for sequencing was tumor-infiltrating Tregs sorted from the breast tumor. This chain joins TRBV5-1 to TRBJ2-7; the D region possibly corresponds to TRBD1 (5 bases align). Here the CDR3 is given as CASSLGGAGNSHEQYF. Here is the DNA: TGCGCCAGCAGCTTGGGTGGAGCAGGGAACTCCCACGAGCAGTACTTC.